This T cell receptor beta chain was sequenced during a study of T cell responses to AZD1222 COVID-19 vaccine. Here immunoSEQ multiplex PCR was the method, and the copy in TCRdb shows in-frame clones only, minus some. Of fewer than 150,000 clones detected, approximately 85% appear once; the ten largest clones hold 7.6%. This CDR3 is 13 amino acids long. V was shortened by 5 bases and J by 6 bases, with 11 bases between the two germline ends. Study results and limitations: Nearly half of spike-specific TCRs reportedly target variant regions that are unmutated in the B.1.351 and B.1.1.7 variants. The span of vaccine-associated CD4 TCRs extended across spike, with dominance at 160-218 and 743-854.

On this clone itself: What it binds is not known.

This specimen was peripheral blood, taken on day 0 of AZD1222 vaccination. This chain uses TRBV12-3 or TRBV12-4 with TRBJ1-5; weak D call: TRBD1 (6 bases). This receptor was obtained from an adult in good health. Here the CDR3 reads CASSGQIGQPQHF. CDR3 DNA: TGTGCCAGCAGTGGACAGATCGGTCAGCCCCAGCATTTT.